One and the same sample provided the 7 T cell receptor beta chains below, sequenced in a study of cytomegalovirus exposure and HLA in healthy donors. The assay was immunoSEQ multiplex PCR, and TCRdb's table has in-frame clones only and misses some. The top ten clones hold approximately 0.95% of a sample with about 280,000 clones, more than 75% of them seen once. Source material: PBMCs. The receptors shown here come from a woman aged 18-29 years in good health and CMV-seronegative.

The chain recombines TRBV10-3 with TRBJ1-2, with D maybe TRBD1 (5 bases). The CDR3 loop spans 13 amino acids. Germline V gene lookup returns CDR1 ENHRY and CDR2 SYGVKD. V was cut by 3 bases and J by 5 bases, with 10 bases left in between. As DNA, the CDR3 is TGTGCCATCAGTGACGGGGGGACTTATGGCTACACCTTC. The encoded protein is CAISDGGTYGYTF.

This clone was detected a few times. The chain carries TRBV7-8 and TRBJ2-6, with 7 positions matching TRBD1. With V trimmed by 4 bases and J by 2 bases, 5 bases remained unmatched. CDR3 length: 16 residues. CDR1 SGHVS and CDR2 FQNEAQ come from the germline V gene. CDR3 nucleotide sequence: TGTGCCAGCAGCTCCCGACAGGGTCCTGGGGCCAACGTCCTGACTTTC. Translation gives CASSSRQGPGANVLTF.

The V gene is TRBV15, the J gene TRBJ2-1; 8 bases are shared with TRBD1. Germline CDR1 reads LNHNV; CDR2 reads YYDKDF (reference sequence). The CDR3 covers 15 residues. V shed 1 base, J shed 4 bases, and the junction held 3 bases outside the gene matches. The CDR3 nucleotides read TGTGCCACCAGCAGAGGACAGGGGAATTACAATGAGCAGTTCTTC. This sequence encodes CATSRGQGNYNEQFF.

The genes are TRBV28 and TRBJ1-1; TRBD1 is a possible D gene (6 bases). Germline-derived CDR1 and CDR2 are MDHEN and SYDVKM. The CDR3 spans 17 residues. V was pared by 7 bases and J by 0 bases, with 21 bases between. CDR3 coding DNA: TGTGCCAGCATCTTTATTGGTGGGGGCTCGGTGAACACTGAAGCTTTCTTT. Amino acid sequence: CASIFIGGGSVNTEAFF.

The chain links TRBV27 to TRBJ2-7, with 8 bases identical to TRBD2. The J segment lost 3 bases and the V segment lost 3 bases, leaving 4 bases of the junction unmatched. The CDR3 covers 14 residues. CDR1 and CDR2 (germline): MNHEY, SMNVEV (reference sequence). CDR3 residues: CASSFRGRRYEQYF. The DNA of the CDR3 is TGTGCCAGCAGTTTCCGCGGGAGGCGCTACGAGCAGTACTTC.

The chain has TRBV5-5 and TRBJ1-5; D is uncertain. Trimming took 1 base from V and 0 from J, leaving 8 bases between them. CDR3 length: 15 residues. Germline-derived CDR1 and CDR2 are SGHKS and YYEKEE (reference sequence). CDR3 region: CASSLWQVSNQPQHF. The CDR3 DNA follows: TGTGCCAGCAGCTTGTGGCAGGTTAGCAATCAGCCCCAGCATTTT.

J is TRBJ2-2 and V is TRBV5-1; TRBD2 matches 15 bases. V lost 4 bases, J lost 6 bases, and 7 bases stayed unmatched. Germline V CDR1 and CDR2: SGHRS, YFSETQ. This CDR3 contains 17 residues. The CDR3 sequence is CASSPGLAGGAAGELFF. CDR3 nucleotides: TGCGCCAGCAGCCCCGGACTAGCGGGAGGGGCAGCCGGGGAGCTGTTTTTT.